This TCR beta chain was sequenced during a study of CD8 T cells in ankylosing spondylitis. Study results and limitations: A motif in TCR beta, a set of 8 or 9 highly homologous variants, appeared characteristic of ankylosing spondylitis blood.

Of note for this clonotype: Its matching antigen is unknown.

The CDR3 contains 14 residues. The germline V gene encodes CDR1 DFQATT and CDR2 SNEGSKA (reference sequence). V shed 2 bases, J shed 2 bases, and the junction held 2 bases outside the gene matches. One entry per CDR3 protein, called by TCRdb with MiXCR from the 5' RACE reads. This sample has a few hundred thousand distinct CDR3 sequences, with about 15% found just once. Specimen: blood, either unsorted or a sorted T cell fraction (not recorded which). This clonotype originated in a male donor with ankylosing spondylitis. V gene TRBV20-1 combines with J gene TRBJ2-5, with 10 bases fitting TRBD1. The CDR3 nucleotides read TGCAGTGCTAGACCGGACAGGGGGCAAGAGACCCAGTACTTC. Protein product: CSARPDRGQETQYF.